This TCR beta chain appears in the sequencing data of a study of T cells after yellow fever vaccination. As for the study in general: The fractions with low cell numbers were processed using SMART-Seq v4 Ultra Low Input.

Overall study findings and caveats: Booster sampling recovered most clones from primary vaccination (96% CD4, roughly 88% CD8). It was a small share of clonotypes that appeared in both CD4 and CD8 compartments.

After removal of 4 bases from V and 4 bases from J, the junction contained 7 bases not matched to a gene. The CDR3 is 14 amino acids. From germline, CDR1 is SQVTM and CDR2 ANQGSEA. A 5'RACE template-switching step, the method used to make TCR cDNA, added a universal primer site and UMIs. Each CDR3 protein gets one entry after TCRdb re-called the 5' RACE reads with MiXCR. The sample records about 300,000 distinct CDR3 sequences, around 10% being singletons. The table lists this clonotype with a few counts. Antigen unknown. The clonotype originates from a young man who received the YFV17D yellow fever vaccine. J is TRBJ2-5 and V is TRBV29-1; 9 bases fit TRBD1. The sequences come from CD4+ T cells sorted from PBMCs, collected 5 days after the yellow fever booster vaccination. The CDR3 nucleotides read TGCAGCGTTGGGCCGACAGGGGGAAGAGAGACCCAGTACTTC. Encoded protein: CSVGPTGGRETQYF. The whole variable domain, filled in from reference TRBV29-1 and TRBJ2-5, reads SAVISQKPSRDICQRGTSLTIQCQVDSQVTMMFWYRQQPGQSLTLIATANQGSEATYESGFVIDKFPISRPNLTFSTLTVSNMSPEDSSIYLCSVGPTGGRETQYFGPGTRLLVL.